This record concerns one T cell receptor (beta chain) sequence. Antigen: not known. V was clipped by 6 bases and J by 9 bases; unmatched bases: 6. Germline loops: CDR1 SGHVS, CDR2 FQNEAQ. CDR3 length: 13 residues. TCRdb redid the calling of the reads with MiXCR, one entry per CDR3 protein. The table records approximately 750,000 distinct CDR3 sequences, 35% of them present only once. The data stem from a study of T cell repertoires in cytomegalovirus infection. Background on the study: Public TCR beta signature analysis indicated the presence of both CMV infection and matching HLA type.

Study-wide results and caveats: Summed public TCR beta family frequency identified CMV carriers bearing the relevant HLA. Across the ex vivo response, the dominant clonotypes were HLA-C-restricted CMV-specific TCR beta clonotypes.

The clonotype originates from a human donor in good health (CMV status not recorded). Some clones in this sample may be carry-over from other donors' samples. The chain couples TRBV7-8 to TRBJ2-1, with 9 bases fitting TRBD1. Input material: PBMCs. In DNA form, the CDR3 reads TGTGCCAGCAGGCGGACAGGGGCAGGTGAGCAGTTCTTC. Translation gives CASRRTGAGEQFF.